The source of this T cell receptor beta chain is a study of cytomegalovirus exposure and HLA in healthy donors (dated 2017 in TCRdb). At the level of the whole study: According to an earlier analysis of 550 to 700 of the donors, 150 million to 200 million T cells yielded 120 million or so unique TCR beta sequences and less than 300 Gb of sequence data. Roughly 300 gigabases of sequencing data and around 88 million unique TCR sequences made up an early release that covered approximately 700 HLA-typed donors. Of the 300 to 450 genotyped donors, approximately 83% fell in the genetic ancestry cluster associated with self-reported Caucasian donors. The study was designed to test whether signatures of past pathogen exposure could be identified by cataloging public T cell receptors. The study used immunosequencing to profile the T cell repertoires of approximately 640 subjects and linked those repertoires to cytomegalovirus serostatus. In addition to the first cohort of around 670 subjects, a separate validation cohort of over 90 different subjects was used. To predict cytomegalovirus infection status, the study combined high-throughput TCR immunosequencing, statistical association of individual TCRs with disease status, and machine learning. To study patterns of TCR occurrence, a later analysis re-analyzed previously published TCR beta repertoires from around 660 donors and added high-resolution HLA genotyping. In the later analysis, no new phenotypic data were used to find candidate immune exposures; instead, reliance was placed on TCR beta sequences and their occurrence across donors. In an earlier analysis of more than 550 of the donors, high-throughput TCR beta sequencing was used to judge whether each TCR beta V gene segment behaved as functional or pseudogenic. Donor age, sex, ethnicity and CMV serostatus were collected together with the repertoire data. In a later genetic analysis, genome-wide SNP genotypes for 398 of the 666 donors were used, and that subset was treated as a discovery cohort. All discovery cohort repertoires had been generated on a single sequencing platform. HLA typing covered class I and class II loci at four-digit resolution. Typing coverage varied by locus: about 620-640 donors for A, B, C, DRB1 and DQB1; 500 to 550 for DQA1; about 590 for DPA1; around 450 for DPB1. Several DR-DQ haplotypes were handled as single units for association and clustering because linkage in the cohort was strong. Across under 500 genotyped donors of the cohort, an average of about 240,000 unique TCR beta nucleotide sequences per donor were sequenced, and roughly 17% of those sequences were non-productive. Study-wide findings and limitations: According to a later genetic analysis, donors in an Asian-associated ancestry cluster had fewer N-insertions in productive TCRs than the approximately 690-donor mean. A cluster of highly shared sequence variants was judged likely to represent a technical artifact of the sequencing pipeline. Some 15 rarely observed V segments, including chromosome 9 orphons, were excluded from the earlier analysis of a few hundred of the donors because counts were too low. A total of 164 TCR beta chains were listed by the study as associated with cytomegalovirus. In both the original and validation cohorts, the classifier was reported to diagnose cytomegalovirus status with high specificity and sensitivity. A later genetic analysis associated a missense DCLRE1C variant with V-gene and J-gene trimming of TCR beta chains, and an independent cohort replicated the association. For the cohort, immune exposure information was limited to CMV serostatus. Presence/absence analyses assumed roughly uniform sequencing depth across donors, an assumption that may not hold. According to a later analysis, TCR association rates differed among HLA loci, with DRB1 alleles showing the most associated TCRs and HLA-C alleles showing the fewest. Strong co-occurrence of HLA alleles, especially DR and DQ, made assigning TCR associations to individual alleles difficult. An earlier analysis of approximately 590 of the donors showed that most TCR beta V segments appeared in productive rearrangements either about 90% or about 30% of the time, which broadly matched IMGT annotations. The authors suggested that the approach could potentially be generalized to other disease states and immunological phenotypes. A few of the identified cytomegalovirus-associated TCR beta chains were confirmed in vitro to be specific for cytomegalovirus antigens. While some public TCRs were present in many individuals, most TCR sequences turned up only very rarely across donors. Because HLA typing was missing for some donors at each locus, association tests included only the typed subset. According to a later analysis, parvovirus B19, influenza, CMV and Epstein-Barr virus appeared linked to several top co-occurrence clusters. Linkage disequilibrium might explain the correlated functional status among segregating V segments, but an unknown experimental factor could not be ruled out. A later analysis associated about 17,000 TCR beta sequences with specific HLA alleles at a false discovery rate of 0.05. A later analysis found that HLA-associated TCR beta chains were more clonally expanded and had lower generation probabilities than equally common non-associated chains. A further reported finding was that TCR beta sequences accurately predicted the HLA-A and HLA-B alleles for most subjects in the first cohort. Most CMV-associated TCR beta chains appeared to be HLA-restricted in a later analysis, and the HLA associations seemed to be driven largely by CMV exposure. The cohort was sequenced for TCR beta chains only, and without alpha or paired-chain data the features that could be detected were limited.

The cohort was made up of roughly 670 healthy bone marrow donors. At the time of sampling, every cohort member was nominally healthy, though immune exposures that went unrecorded were likely present. The donor tested CMV seronegative and was one of the 352 seronegative cohort members. A peripheral blood sample was provided by each donor, and peripheral blood mononuclear cells were used for TCR beta sequencing. The Qiagen DNeasy Blood Extraction Kit was used to extract genomic DNA from the blood cell samples. The library was generated by the immunoSEQ multiplex PCR assay. A mixture of 60 forward primers for TCR Vbeta segments and 13 reverse primers for TCR Jbeta segments was used in the multiplex PCR. A multiplex PCR assay on genomic DNA amplified the CDR3 region of rearranged TCR beta genes. The Illumina HiSeq System was used to sequence the amplified TCR beta libraries as 87-base-pair reads. On the study's bioinformatics: In a later analysis, tens of millions of unique TCR beta chains were counted across the 650 to 700 repertoires, and roughly 11 million of these chains were shared by at least two donors. Raw reads were error-corrected and collapsed into unique sequences with a nearest-neighbor algorithm that merged closely related sequences to remove PCR and sequencing errors. To assign V, D and J gene segments, CDR3 sequences were aligned to IMGT reference sequences. For a sequence to be retained, at least a six-nucleotide match to both a V gene segment and a J gene segment was required. Rearrangements were called productive when the CDR3 lacked stop codons and stayed in frame with V and J; all others were non-productive. CDR3 was defined by IMGT convention, running from the second conserved V-encoded cysteine to the conserved J-encoded phenylalanine. In an earlier analysis of more than 550 of the donors, sequences lacking an unambiguous match to a single V gene segment were excluded. An earlier analysis of several hundred of the donors called V segments functional above 56.7% productive rearrangements and segregating when the between-donor standard deviation exceeded 5%. To diagnose cytomegalovirus status from the catalog of TCR beta chain sequences, a statistical classification framework was built. In a later analysis, V and J genes were assigned by comparing TCR nucleotide sequences against IMGT/GENE-DB human TR gene sequences. The TCRdist pipeline was used in a later analysis to assign CDR3 sequences and most-parsimonious VDJ recombination scenarios. A later analysis defined each TCR beta chain by its CDR3 amino acid sequence plus V-gene family, and excluded reads lacking a unique V-gene family. A later analysis removed 600 or so highly shared, low-generation-probability nucleotide sequences to deal with suspected cross-contamination and a sequencing artifact. For each public chain, a later analysis derived a clonal expansion index from normalized ranks of inferred template counts within each repertoire. Generation probabilities in a later analysis came from a VDJ recombination model fitted to out-of-frame rearrangements, and those results were checked against IGoR. In a later analysis, hypergeometric tests were used to score TCR-TCR, TCR-HLA and TCR-CMV co-occurrence, with a repertoire-size bias correction applied to TCR pairs. To estimate false discovery rates, a later analysis permuted the HLA or CMV assignments 20 times. In a later analysis, co-occurring TCRs were grouped using DBSCAN, and TCRdist sequence similarity was added for clustering within HLA-allele-positive subsets. Repertoires with fewer than 30,000 or more than 120,000 public chains were left out of co-occurrence clustering, as were five repertoires with anomalous nucleotide sharing. In TCRdb, the immuneACCESS table is reduced to in-frame sequences with V and J assigned. These tables do not hold every clone; where another copy was compared, an unresolved V gene accounts for under half, and the others remain unexplained. V and J calls and clone size are as listed in that table; D and trimming were resolved from the DNA. The sample profile shows some 210,000 clones; about nine tenths of them were found once. The ten biggest clones cover 1.3% of the sample.

To note about this clone: What antigen it recognizes has not been identified. No much larger clone exists at a distance of one base, and base qualities are not known.

Sequencing was done on a sample of PBMCs. The receptor was isolated from a man aged 30 to 45 in good health and CMV-seronegative.

Here the CDR3 is given as CASSPSTGSGSPLHF. The DNA is TGTGCCAGCAGCCCTTCGACAGGGTCGGGTTCACCCCTCCACTTT. The chain was built from TRBV7-9 and TRBJ1-6; 7 nucleotides in the junction match TRBD1. CDR1 SEHNR and CDR2 FQNEAQ are derived from the germline V gene (reference sequence). From the cysteine up to the phenylalanine, the CDR3 has a length of 15 residues. Only CDR3 DNA remains: 45 bases, in frame from the first base. Germline trimming amounts to 5 bases on V and 9 bases on J, with 10 as the count of junction bases outside the gene matches.